The 5 T cell receptor beta chains given below trace back to one sample, sequenced in a study of CD4 T cells in relation to SARS-CoV-2 and coronaviruses. Generated by immunoSEQ multiplex PCR, the TCRdb table keeps only in-frame clones and is missing some. This table has about 68,000 clones, approximately 93% appearing once. The unexposed donors gave CD4+ T cells in 2011-2018, prior to COVID-19. Specimen: naive CD4+ T cells from PBMCs. Noted subset: naive CD4+ T cells isolated by negative enrichment. These receptors all come from a human donor in good health.

This sequence joins TRBV6-5 and TRBJ1-5; tentative D call: TRBD1 (5 bases). The CDR3 is 15 amino acids. V lost 5 bases and J lost 11, with 22 bases in between. Germline CDR1 is MNHEY and CDR2 is SVGAGI. CDR3 coding DNA: TGTGCCAGCAGTCCACCGGGACGGAGTGTTGGCGCCCAGCATTTT. This sequence encodes CASSPPGRSVGAQHF.

The CDR3 loop reads CASSTLTLGYTF. The CDR3 bases are TGTGCCAGCTCAACCCTCACCCTAGGCTACACCTTC. The rearrangement uses TRBV18 and TRBJ1-2; D not certain. Trimming stripped 5 bases from V and 8 bases from J, with 12 bases between. The CDR3 is 12 amino acids. Looked up from germline, CDR1 is KGHSH and CDR2 is LQKENI.

The chain carries TRBV7-3 and TRBJ1-3; TRBD1 might be the D (5 bases). The length of the CDR3 is 17 residues. Germline V gene lookup returns CDR1 SGHTA and CDR2 FQGTGA. V lost 3 bases to trimming and J lost 0 bases, with 15 bases between them. Written as DNA, the CDR3 is TGTGCCAGCAGCTTCCCGGGGGACCCGGTCTCTGGAAACACCATATATTTT. It is translated as CASSFPGDPVSGNTIYF.

This clone was picked up one time. The genes are TRBV30 and TRBJ1-2; D might be TRBD1 (6 bases). Trimming removed 0 bases at V and 8 bases at J, with 22 bases between. Germline-derived CDR1 and CDR2 are GTSNPN and SVGIG (reference sequence). The CDR3 runs to 16 residues. The DNA of the CDR3 is TGTGCCTGGAGTGTTTTAGTTGGGAGAGGGGGAAAGGGCTACACCTTC. Its translation: CAWSVLVGRGGKGYTF.

This clone has a single count. The rearrangement links TRBV28 to TRBJ1-2; 7 bases map to TRBD1. The junction had 7 bases not matched to a gene; V was cut back by 8 bases and J by 4 bases. The germline gives CDR1 MDHEN, CDR2 SYDVKM. There are 13 residues in the CDR3. This chain's CDR3 is CASRSGTVYGYTF. The DNA of the CDR3 is TGTGCCAGCCGGTCGGGGACAGTCTATGGCTACACCTTC.